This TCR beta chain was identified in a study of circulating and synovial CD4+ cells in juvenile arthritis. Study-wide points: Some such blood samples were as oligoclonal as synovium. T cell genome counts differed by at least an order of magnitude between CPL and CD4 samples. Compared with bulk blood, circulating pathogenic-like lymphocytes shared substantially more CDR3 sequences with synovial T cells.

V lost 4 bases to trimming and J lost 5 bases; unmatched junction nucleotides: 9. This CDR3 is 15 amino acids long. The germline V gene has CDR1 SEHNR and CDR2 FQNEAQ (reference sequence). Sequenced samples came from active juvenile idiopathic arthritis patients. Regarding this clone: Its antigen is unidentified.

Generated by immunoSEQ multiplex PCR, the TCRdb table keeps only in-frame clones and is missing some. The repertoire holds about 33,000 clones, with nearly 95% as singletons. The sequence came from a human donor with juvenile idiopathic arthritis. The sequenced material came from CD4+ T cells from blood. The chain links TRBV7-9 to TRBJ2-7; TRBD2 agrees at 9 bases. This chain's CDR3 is CASSSLSGSRNEQYF. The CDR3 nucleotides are TGTGCCAGCAGCTCACTTAGCGGGAGCAGGAACGAGCAGTACTTC. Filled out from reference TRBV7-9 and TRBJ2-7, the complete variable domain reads DTGVSQNPRHKITKRGQNVTFRCDPISEHNRLYWYRQTLGQGPEFLTYFQNEAQLEKSRLLSDRFSAERPKGSFSTLEIQRTEQGDSAMYLCASSSLSGSRNEQYFGPGTRLTVT.